These 21 T cell receptor beta chains originate from one sample sequenced in a study of cytomegalovirus exposure and HLA in healthy donors. The study ran its PCR with 60 Vbeta and 13 Jbeta primers. Libraries were prepared by immunoSEQ multiplex PCR; TCRdb keeps only in-frame clonotypes and omits some of them. The sample lists about 140,000 clones; around 82% were seen once. The specimen sequenced was PBMCs. Receptors originate from a man aged 40-49 years in good health and CMV-seropositive.

The chain joins TRBV7-2 to TRBJ2-7, with D perhaps TRBD1 (6 bases). Germline V gene data show CDR1 as SGHTA and CDR2 as FQGNSA. The germline V and J ends were trimmed by 0 bases and 2 bases, with 11 bases remaining between them. The CDR3 length is 15 residues. CDR3 nucleotide sequence: TGTGCCAGCAGCTTAGCACAGGGATGGACCTACGAGCAGTACTTC. Amino acids: CASSLAQGWTYEQYF.

The J gene is TRBJ2-7, the V gene TRBV7-2; 11 nucleotides match TRBD1. There are 14 residues in the CDR3. CDR1 is SGHTA, CDR2 FQGNSA, per germline. J lost 5 bases, V lost 7 bases, and 7 bases had no gene match. The CDR3 nucleotides are TGTGCCAGCAAACGGGACAGGGGGTCTAACGAGCAGTACTTC. Its protein is CASKRDRGSNEQYF.

Comment on this clone: Other DNA sequences of this sample code for an identical CDR3. This chain links TRBV2 with TRBJ1-1, with D uncertain. The V gene's germline CDR1 is SNHLY and CDR2 FYNNEI. The CDR3 covers 13 residues. Trimming shortened V by 5 bases and J by 2 bases, and 9 bases separated the two germline ends. The CDR3 nucleotides read TGTGCCAGCAGTACGGGTCTTAACACTGAAGCTTTCTTT. As protein: CASSTGLNTEAFF.

V is TRBV5-8 and J is TRBJ1-1, with TRBD1 matching over 7 bases. With 5 bases clipped from V and 5 bases from J, the junction kept 9 bases outside the gene matches. The CDR3 sequence is 14 residues long. Germline V gene lookup returns CDR1 SGHTS and CDR2 YDEGEE. The CDR3 here is CASRLTGEVTEAFF. The CDR3 region has the DNA TGTGCCAGCAGACTTACAGGGGAGGTGACTGAAGCTTTCTTT.

The chain joins TRBV29-1 to TRBJ1-5; D possibly corresponds to TRBD1 (6 bases). Trimming removed 4 bases from V and 6 bases from J, with 16 bases in between. The CDR3 is 14 residues long. Per germline, CDR1 SQVTM and CDR2 ANQGSEA. The CDR3 DNA sequence: TGCAGCGTTGTAACGGGGGGCGAGGGTCAGCCCCAGCATTTT. This codes for CSVVTGGEGQPQHF.

In its sample, this clone was seen a few times. The chain carries TRBV5-1 and TRBJ1-1, with D maybe TRBD1 (5 bases). This CDR3 is built from 13 residues. CDR1 SGHRS and CDR2 YFSETQ come from the germline V gene. V lost 4 bases, J lost 6 bases, and 13 bases lay in between. The CDR3 nucleotides read TGCGCCAGCAGCGTGGGGACTCTCCCTGAAGCTTTCTTT. It encodes CASSVGTLPEAFF. The whole variable domain, remainder taken from reference TRBV5-1 and TRBJ1-1, is KAGVTQTPRYLIKTRGQQVTLSCSPISGHRSVSWYQQTPGQGLQFLFEYFSETQRNKGNFPGRFSGRQFSNSRSEMNVSTLELGDSALYLCASSVGTLPEAFFGQGTRLTVV.

The chain combines TRBV4-2 with TRBJ2-3, with 13 bases matching TRBD2. The ends lost 3 bases at V and 6 bases at J; junction bases unmatched: 3. The CDR3 covers 15 residues. Germline V gene sequence: CDR1 LGHNA, CDR2 YNFKEQ. Written as DNA, the CDR3 is TGTGCCAGCAGCCACGGACTAGCGGGGGTTGATACGCAGTATTTT. Translating it yields CASSHGLAGVDTQYF.

This clone was picked up one time. The rearrangement links TRBV5-4 to TRBJ1-4, with D perhaps TRBD1 (5 bases). V was cut by 4 bases and J by 10 bases, with 11 bases left in between. Germline V lookup: CDR1 SGHNT, CDR2 YYREEE (reference sequence). The CDR3 extends over 12 amino acids. This chain's CDR3 is CASSGIGGKLFF. CDR3 nucleotides: TGTGCCAGCAGCGGGATCGGGGGAAAACTGTTTTTT.

The chain combines TRBV6-6 with TRBJ2-7; TRBD1 matches at 7 bases. Germline V lookup: CDR1 MNHNY, CDR2 SVGAGI (reference sequence). After removal of 8 bases from V and 3 bases from J, the junction contained 10 bases not matched to a gene. This CDR3 spans 14 amino acids. The CDR3 here is CASHLGTAFYEQYF. CDR3 coding DNA: TGTGCCAGCCACCTAGGGACAGCTTTCTACGAGCAGTACTTC.

V gene TRBV7-2 combines with J gene TRBJ1-2; D unresolved. CDR3 size: 15 residues. V shed 2 bases and J shed 2 bases, with 12 bases lying between them. The V gene's germline CDR1 is SGHTA and CDR2 FQGNSA. CDR3 in amino acids: CASSLPGGINYGYTF. As DNA, the CDR3 is TGTGCCAGCAGCTTACCTGGAGGGATCAACTATGGCTACACCTTC.

This chain joins TRBV19 and TRBJ1-2, with 7 bases that match TRBD1. CDR1 is LNHDA and CDR2 is SQIVND in the germline V gene (reference sequence). Trimming took 4 bases from V and 6 from J; bases not matched to a gene: 8. The CDR3 loop spans 14 amino acids. Here the CDR3 DNA reads TGTGCCAGTAGTACCGGGACAGCCATGAATGGCTACACCTTC. It specifies CASSTGTAMNGYTF.

About this clone itself: The junction departs from the called germline gene at one end, perhaps through a read error. The chain carries TRBV27 and TRBJ2-7, with 7 bases lining up with TRBD2. Germline assignment: CDR1 MNHEY and CDR2 SMNVEV (reference sequence). The CDR3 extends over 13 amino acids. The CDR3 region has the DNA TGTGCCAGCAGTTTAACTAGCGCCTACAAGCAGTACTTC. Translating gives CASSLTSAYKQYF.

V and J are TRBV7-2 and TRBJ2-4, with D hard to call. The germline gives CDR1 SGHTA, CDR2 FQGNSA. The germline V and J ends were trimmed by 5 bases and 0 bases, with 8 bases remaining between them. CDR3 length: 14 amino acids. CDR3 coding DNA: TGTGCCAGCAGCCCATCCGGAGCCAAAAACATTCAGTACTTC. Amino acid sequence: CASSPSGAKNIQYF.

The chain recombines TRBV7-9 with TRBJ2-4, with 7 bases matching TRBD1. Trimming took 1 base from V and 6 from J; bases not matched to a gene: 6. This CDR3 region has 15 residues. CDR1 is SEHNR and CDR2 is FQNEAQ in the germline V gene (reference sequence). The CDR3 is CASSLGDRNPNIQYF. CDR3 DNA: TGTGCCAGCAGCTTAGGGGACAGAAATCCAAACATTCAGTACTTC.

The rearrangement uses TRBV7-2 and TRBJ1-2; D is uncertain. Germline V gene sequence: CDR1 SGHTA, CDR2 FQGNSA. V was shortened by 5 bases and J by 4 bases, with 8 bases between the two germline ends. This CDR3 contains 12 residues. Written as DNA, the CDR3 is TGTGCCAGCAGCCCGGGGATCTATGGCTACACCTTC. Its protein product is CASSPGIYGYTF.

The CDR3 loop reads CASSQGIDYGYTF. In DNA form, the CDR3 reads TGTGCCAGCAGCCAGGGTATAGACTATGGCTACACCTTC. V gene TRBV11-3 combines with J gene TRBJ1-2, with TRBD1 as a possible D gene (5 bases). CDR1 is SGHNT, CDR2 YENEEA, per germline. This CDR3 has 13 residues. The V and J ends lost 5 bases and 3 bases respectively, with 10 bases between them.

This clone showed up just once. J is TRBJ2-3 and V is TRBV6-6, with 8 bases fitting TRBD2. The CDR3 is 16 residues long. Germline lookup yields CDR1 MNHNY and CDR2 SVGAGI (reference sequence). The V and J ends lost 6 bases and 2 bases, in that order; junction bases with no gene match: 10. The CDR3 region has the DNA TGTGCCAGCAGCTACCCCGCGGGGGGTTCCACAGATACGCAGTATTTT. Translated, it gives CASSYPAGGSTDTQYF.

V gene TRBV7-8 combines with J gene TRBJ2-7; 11 nucleotides agree with TRBD1. J lost 3 bases, V lost 3 bases, and 7 bases had no gene match. The CDR3 totals 16 residues. CDR1 and CDR2 (germline): SGHVS, FQNEAQ. CDR3 loop: CASSFPNGTGGYEQYF. The CDR3 nucleotides are TGTGCCAGCAGCTTCCCTAACGGGACAGGGGGCTACGAGCAGTACTTC.

This sequence joins TRBV6-6 and TRBJ1-6; TRBD1 matches 8 bases. Germline assignment: CDR1 MNHNY and CDR2 SVGAGI (reference sequence). The CDR3 covers 15 residues. The V segment lost 2 bases and the J segment 9 bases; nucleotides outside the gene matches: 6. The CDR3 is CASSYPTGVTSPLHF. The CDR3 DNA sequence: TGTGCCAGCAGTTACCCGACAGGGGTGACTTCACCCCTCCACTTT.

This chain connects TRBV6-8 to TRBJ1-5; 8 positions agree with TRBD1. The CDR3 sequence is 17 residues long. V lost 2 bases to trimming and J lost 7 bases; unmatched junction nucleotides: 13. The germline V gene has CDR1 MNHGY and CDR2 SAAAGT. The chain's CDR3 is CASSYTTGERESQPQHF. CDR3 bases: TGTGCCAGCAGTTACACGACAGGGGAGAGGGAATCGCAGCCCCAGCATTTT.

The genes are TRBV5-1 and TRBJ2-2; TRBD2 might be the D (6 bases). This CDR3 region has 18 residues. The germline gives CDR1 SGHRS, CDR2 YFSETQ. Deletions cut 3 bases from V and 0 bases from J, with 18 bases between. Here the CDR3 reads CASSSGTLITPNTGELFF. The CDR3 DNA reads TGCGCCAGCAGCTCCGGGACTCTTATCACCCCGAACACCGGGGAGCTGTTTTTT.